These 24 T cell receptor beta chains were sequenced from one sample in a study of cytomegalovirus exposure and HLA in healthy donors. The PCR had 60 Vbeta and 13 Jbeta primers. The assay was immunoSEQ multiplex PCR, and TCRdb's table has in-frame clones only and misses some. The sample records 100,000 to 150,000 clones, roughly 17% being singletons. Sequenced: PBMCs. Receptors originate from a female donor in good health and CMV-seropositive.

The chain joins TRBV6-5 to TRBJ1-1; D not resolved. CDR1 and CDR2 (germline): MNHEY, SVGAGI. The CDR3 runs 15 residues. V lost 0 bases and J lost 1, with 9 bases in between. The CDR3 nucleotides are TGTGCCAGCAGTTACTCACTGTTGTCGAACACTGAAGCTTTCTTT. This gives the protein CASSYSLLSNTEAFF.

The chain recombines TRBV6-1 with TRBJ1-3; no clear D. Germline V gene sequence: CDR1 MNHNS, CDR2 SASEGT. The CDR3 contains 15 residues. Trimming shortened V by 1 base and J by 7 bases, and 14 bases separated the two germline ends. The chain's CDR3 is CASSEVWSYGNTIYF. The CDR3 DNA reads as TGTGCCAGCAGTGAAGTGTGGAGCTATGGTAACACCATATATTTT.

CDR3 in amino acids: CASSVGGRLNEQFF. The CDR3 DNA follows: TGTGCCAGCAGCGTCGGGGGGCGTTTGAATGAGCAGTTCTTC. V gene TRBV11-3 combines with J gene TRBJ2-1; TRBD2 might be the D (7 bases). Looked up from germline, CDR1 is SGHNT and CDR2 is YENEEA. There are 14 residues in the CDR3. V dropped 5 bases and J dropped 7 bases, with 15 bases sitting between them. Drawing the rest from reference TRBV11-3 and TRBJ2-1, the complete variable domain is EAGVVQSPRYKIIEKKQPVAFWCNPISGHNTLYWYLQNLGQGPELLIRYENEEAVDDSQLPKDRFSAERLKGVDSTLKIQPAELGDSAVYLCASSVGGRLNEQFFGPGTRLTVL.

The gene calls are TRBV7-9 and TRBJ1-2; D might be TRBD1 (5 bases). The CDR3 consists of 14 residues. V lost 3 bases, J lost 6 bases, and 14 bases lay in between. The V gene's germline CDR1 is SEHNR and CDR2 FQNEAQ (reference sequence). In DNA form, the CDR3 reads TGTGCCAGCAGCTTTGGGGGGTTTGACGATGGCTACACCTTC. It is translated as CASSFGGFDDGYTF.

The chain employs TRBV14 and TRBJ1-4; possible D gene TRBD1, 6 bases. The CDR3 is made up of 15 amino acids. V lost 4 bases to trimming and J lost 6 bases, with 15 bases between them. The germline CDR1 and CDR2 sequences are SGHDN and FVKESK. The CDR3 is CASSPLDSLYEKLFF. CDR3 bases: TGTGCCAGCAGCCCCCTGGACAGTTTGTATGAAAAACTGTTTTTT. Together with reference TRBV14 and TRBJ1-4, the CDR3 gives the full variable domain: EAGVTQFPSHSVIEKGQTVTLRCDPISGHDNLYWYRRVMGKEIKFLLHFVKESKQDESGMPNNRFLAERTGGTYSTLKVQPAELEDSGVYFCASSPLDSLYEKLFFGSGTQLSVL.

The V gene is TRBV19, the J gene TRBJ2-1, with 12 bases that match TRBD2. The junction had 10 bases not matched to a gene; V was cut back by 4 bases and J by 12 bases. This CDR3 has 15 amino acids. Germline-derived CDR1 and CDR2 are LNHDA and SQIVND (reference sequence). CDR3: CASSRLAGAREGQFF. CDR3 in DNA: TGTGCCAGTAGTAGACTAGCGGGAGCTCGGGAAGGGCAGTTCTTC.

This clone was observed a few times. The chain uses TRBV30 and TRBJ1-1; D may be TRBD1 (5 bases). Germline-derived CDR1 and CDR2 are GTSNPN and SVGIG (reference sequence). This CDR3 comprises 14 residues. V was pared by 3 bases and J by 4 bases, with 15 bases between. CDR3 amino acids: CAWREGQFSTEAFF. CDR3 nucleotide sequence: TGTGCCTGGAGGGAGGGGCAGTTTTCCACTGAAGCTTTCTTT.

This clone was seen only a few times. This chain uses TRBV30 with TRBJ1-5; D remains ambiguous. The CDR3 consists of 11 residues. The V gene's germline CDR1 is GTSNPN and CDR2 SVGIG (reference sequence). The ends were cut back, 1 base at V and 11 bases at J, with 9 bases in the middle. CDR3 in amino acids: CAWSEAGTQHF. CDR3 DNA sequence: TGTGCCTGGAGTGAAGCCGGGACCCAGCATTTT.

The chain combines TRBV19 with TRBJ2-7; 7 positions match TRBD2. Per the germline V gene, CDR1 is LNHDA and CDR2 is SQIVND (reference sequence). The CDR3 has 13 residues. The trim removed 6 bases at V and 6 bases at J, leaving 8 bases unmatched. CDR3 in amino acids: CASRAQGLSEQYF. The CDR3 DNA reads as TGTGCCAGTAGGGCTCAGGGACTATCCGAGCAGTACTTC.

The chain combines TRBV5-4 with TRBJ2-5; 8 bases fit TRBD2. The CDR3 consists of 14 residues. Germline V CDR1 and CDR2: SGHNT, YYREEE (reference sequence). V lost 5 bases and J lost 4; bases outside the gene matches: 7. CDR3 in DNA: TGTGCCAGCAGACATGACGGGGGGGGAGAGACCCAGTACTTC. Translated, it gives CASRHDGGGETQYF.

This clone was seen a single time. This chain uses TRBV10-1 with TRBJ2-7, with 10 nucleotides matching TRBD2. The CDR3 runs 17 residues. Germline lookup yields CDR1 WNHNN and CDR2 SYGVQD (reference sequence). V shed 2 bases and J 4 bases; nucleotides not matched to a gene: 11. The DNA of the CDR3 is TGCGCCAGCAGTGAGGGAGGTCTAGCGGGAGATCGGTACGAGCAGTACTTC. This encodes CASSEGGLAGDRYEQYF.

This clone was counted only a few times. The rearrangement links TRBV19 to TRBJ2-7; D might be TRBD2 (8 bases). Germline V gives CDR1 LNHDA, CDR2 SQIVND (reference sequence). V was cut by 6 bases and J by 4 bases, with 22 bases left in between. CDR3 length: 16 amino acids. CDR3 protein: CASRRQGREGLYEQYF. The CDR3 DNA sequence: TGTGCCAGTAGAAGACAGGGTCGGGAGGGATTATACGAGCAGTACTTC.

V gene TRBV27 combines with J gene TRBJ2-1; TRBD2 matches at 14 bases. Germline CDR1 is MNHEY and CDR2 is SMNVEV (reference sequence). This CDR3 comprises 17 residues. V trimming: 5 bases; J trimming: 2 bases; junction bases outside the gene matches: 5. The CDR3 is CASSRLAGGGTYNEQFF. CDR3 in DNA: TGTGCCAGCAGTCGACTAGCGGGAGGGGGGACCTACAATGAGCAGTTCTTC.

In DNA, the CDR3 is TGTGCCAGCCGCACAGGGGGCGTATGGGACACTGAAGCTTTCTTT. It codes for CASRTGGVWDTEAFF. The V gene is TRBV5-4, the J gene TRBJ1-1, with TRBD1 matching 9 bases. J lost 3 bases, V lost 7 bases, and 10 bases had no gene match. The CDR3 consists of 15 residues. Germline V CDR1 and CDR2: SGHNT, YYREEE (reference sequence). Full variable domain (rest looked up from reference TRBV5-4 and TRBJ1-1): ETGVTQSPTHLIKTRGQQVTLRCSSQSGHNTVSWYQQALGQGPQFIFQYYREEENGRGNFPPRFSGLQFPNYSSELNVNALELDDSALYLCASRTGGVWDTEAFFGQGTRLTVV.

This clone has only a few counts. The chain combines TRBV5-6 with TRBJ2-5; the D gene is possibly TRBD1 (5 bases). This CDR3 contains 16 residues. The germline V gene encodes CDR1 SGHDT and CDR2 YYEEEE. Deletions cut 4 bases from V and 2 bases from J, with 18 bases between. CDR3 in amino acids: CASSPAGHLNQETQYF. In nucleotides, the CDR3 is TGTGCCAGCAGCCCCGCCGGACATCTTAATCAAGAGACCCAGTACTTC.

This clone turned up a few times. This chain connects TRBV5-1 to TRBJ2-5; the D gene is possibly TRBD2 (7 bases). V was clipped by 5 bases and J by 5 bases, with 13 bases between them. This CDR3 has 13 residues. In germline, CDR1 is SGHRS, CDR2 YFSETQ. The CDR3 nucleotides are TGCGCCAGCAGTGGGGGGGCAACGGAGACCCAGTACTTC. Residues: CASSGGATETQYF.

This clone occurred a few times. This chain links TRBV6-5 with TRBJ2-1; 15 nucleotides align to TRBD2. Per the germline V gene, CDR1 is MNHEY and CDR2 is SVGAGI. The V segment lost 4 bases and the J segment 8 bases; nucleotides outside the gene matches: 3. The CDR3 sequence is 15 residues long. The DNA for the CDR3 is TGTGCCAGCAGTTCCGGACTAGCGGGAGGGTATGAGCAGTTCTTC. The encoded protein is CASSSGLAGGYEQFF.

The rearrangement uses TRBV28 and TRBJ2-7, with 9 bases that match TRBD1. V dropped 3 bases and J dropped 6; count of bases not matched to a gene: 6. The CDR3 contains 14 residues. Germline V gene lookup returns CDR1 MDHEN and CDR2 SYDVKM. CDR3 region: CASSFRDRVFEQYF. Here the CDR3 DNA reads TGTGCCAGCAGTTTCCGGGACAGGGTTTTCGAGCAGTACTTC.

This chain joins TRBV5-1 and TRBJ2-1; D perhaps matches TRBD2 (5 bases). Germline loops: CDR1 SGHRS, CDR2 YFSETQ. This CDR3 region has 15 residues. Trimming left V 0 bases short and J 3 bases short, with 10 bases between. The CDR3 is CASSLASGFYNEQFF. DNA for the CDR3: TGCGCCAGCAGCTTGGCATCGGGGTTCTACAATGAGCAGTTCTTC.

The CDR3 nucleotides are TGTGCCAGCAGTGCGGTTGGGACAGTCTCCTTCAACTATGGCTACACCTTC. Its translation is CASSAVGTVSFNYGYTF. The chain recombines TRBV6-1 with TRBJ1-2; 7 nucleotides align to TRBD1. Germline assignment: CDR1 MNHNS and CDR2 SASEGT. Losses at the gene ends were 4 bases for V and 2 bases for J; bases not matched to a gene: 13. CDR3 length: 17 residues.

This clone was observed a few times. The gene calls are TRBV9 and TRBJ2-3, with D unresolved. The CDR3 is made up of 14 amino acids. Germline V gene data show CDR1 as SGDLS and CDR2 as YYNGEE. Trimming took 4 bases from V and 0 from J, leaving 9 bases between them. This CDR3 is CASSPGGSTDTQYF. The CDR3 DNA follows: TGTGCCAGCAGCCCTGGTGGCAGCACAGATACGCAGTATTTT.

The V gene is TRBV7-2, the J gene TRBJ2-7; weak D call: TRBD2 (6 bases). In germline, CDR1 is SGHTA, CDR2 FQGNSA. The CDR3 consists of 14 residues. Trimming pared 5 bases from V and 4 bases from J, leaving 15 bases between. The DNA of the CDR3 is TGTGCCAGCAGCCTGACGGGGGTCACATACGAGCAGTACTTC. It specifies CASSLTGVTYEQYF.

This chain links TRBV5-4 with TRBJ1-1; possible D gene TRBD1, 6 bases. Germline CDR1 and CDR2: SGHNT and YYREEE (reference sequence). Trimming took 2 bases from V and 7 from J, leaving 9 bases between them. The CDR3 has 12 amino acids. CDR3 region: CASSLETGEAFF. The CDR3 DNA is TGTGCCAGCAGCTTAGAGACAGGTGAAGCTTTCTTT.

This clone came up a few times. This chain uses TRBV6-5 with TRBJ1-3; D unclear. The CDR3 consists of 15 residues. The V and J ends lost 3 bases and 0 bases respectively, with 9 bases between them. Germline values: CDR1 MNHEY, CDR2 SVGAGI. In DNA, the CDR3 is TGTGCCAGCAGTTATCGGTGGAGCTCTGGAAACACCATATATTTT. It codes for CASSYRWSSGNTIYF.